This is a list of T cell receptor beta chains from one sample in a study of neurological immune-mediated disorders. TCRdb itself ran the 5' RACE reads through MiXCR, one entry per CDR3 protein. The sample contains 84,000 or so distinct CDR3 sequences, 4.3% of which appear only once. The sequencing input was PBMCs. These receptor sequences come from an older woman with multiple sclerosis. Each CDR3 is given with its conserved first and last residue. D genes are given only for firm matches. Clone size is shown for a subset of rows, as once, few, many or a class of expanded clone.

CDR3 protein	CDR3 DNA	clone size	J gene	V gene	D gene
CASRLWTSGPSSYNEQFF	TGCGCCAGCAGGTTGTGGACTAGCGGGCCGAGCTCCTACAATGAGCAGTTCTTC	many	TRBJ2-1	TRBV5-1	TRBD2
CASSPKGIDGYTF	TGTGCCAGCTCACCAAAGGGGATCGACGGCTACACCTTC	few	TRBJ1-2	TRBV18	-
CASSRTGGGNTIYF	TGTGCCAGCAGCCGGACAGGGGGAGGAAACACCATATATTTT	many	TRBJ1-3	TRBV3-1	TRBD1
CSAGPGGVGTGELFF	TGCAGTGCTGGGCCTGGCGGGGTTGGTACCGGGGAGCTGTTTTTT	many	TRBJ2-2	TRBV20-1	-
CASKSTGNTIYF	TGTGCCAGCAAGAGTACTGGAAACACCATATATTTT	many	TRBJ1-3	TRBV12-3/TRBV12-4	-
CASSQELMNTEAFF	TGTGCCAGCAGCCAAGAGCTGATGAACACTGAAGCTTTCTTT	many	TRBJ1-1	TRBV14	-
CASSQGTGGRGTEAFF	TGTGCCAGCAGCCAAGGGACAGGGGGTCGGGGCACTGAAGCTTTCTTT	many	TRBJ1-1	TRBV3-1	TRBD1
CASSGGGRLAGNEQFF	TGCGCCAGCAGCGGAGGTGGTCGACTAGCGGGCAATGAGCAGTTCTTC	many	TRBJ2-1	TRBV5-1	TRBD2
CSARDREGAGANVLTF	TGCAGTGCTAGAGATCGTGAGGGCGCTGGGGCCAACGTCCTGACTTTC	many	TRBJ2-6	TRBV20-1	-
CASSYIGQPLNEQYF	TGTGCCAGCAGTTACATCGGGCAGCCGTTGAACGAGCAGTACTTC	many	TRBJ2-7	TRBV6-5	-
CASSAGGAGGSGQFF	TGTGCCAGCAGCGCGGGGGGAGCGGGGGGTTCAGGGCAGTTCTTC	many	TRBJ2-1	TRBV6-2/TRBV6-3	TRBD2
CASSLELGTETQYF	TGTGCCAGCAGTCTAGAACTGGGAACGGAGACCCAGTACTTC	many	TRBJ2-5	TRBV27	-
CASSLLSRQGAEAFF	TGCGCCAGCAGCTTGTTGTCGCGCCAGGGGGCTGAAGCTTTCTTT	many	TRBJ1-1	TRBV5-1	TRBD1
CSARDRTGGNSPLHF	TGCAGTGCTAGGGATCGAACAGGGGGGAATTCACCCCTCCACTTT	many	TRBJ1-6	TRBV20-1	TRBD1
CASGRGWLDDTGELFF	TGCGCCAGCGGAAGAGGGTGGCTAGATGACACCGGGGAGCTGTTTTTT	many	TRBJ2-2	TRBV5-1	-
CASSKLAGGYNEQFF	TGTGCCAGCAGCAAACTAGCGGGGGGTTACAATGAGCAGTTCTTC	many	TRBJ2-1	TRBV2	TRBD2
CASSGVGSQRF	TGTGCCAGCAGTGGCGTGGGAAGCCAGCGGTTT	many	TRBJ1-5	TRBV2	-
CSARGQGNSPLHF	TGCAGTGCTAGGGGACAGGGAAATTCACCCCTCCACTTT	many	TRBJ1-6	TRBV20-1	TRBD1
CASVPRDLQETQYF	TGTGCCAGCGTCCCTCGGGACTTACAAGAGACCCAGTACTTC	many	TRBJ2-5	TRBV7-9	-
CASSKGEIGFNSPLHF	TGTGCCAGCAGCAAAGGCGAGATTGGGTTTAATTCACCCCTCCACTTT	many	TRBJ1-6	TRBV21-1	-
CASTLGTSGGSNTQYF	TGTGCCAGCACTCTCGGGACTAGCGGGGGGTCTAATACGCAGTATTTT	many	TRBJ2-3	TRBV6-5	TRBD2
CASSSRTKNTEAFF	TGTGCCAGCAGCTCGCGGACAAAGAACACTGAAGCTTTCTTT	-	TRBJ1-1	TRBV3-1	-
CASRKGVNTGELFF	TGTGCCAGCAGAAAGGGGGTCAACACCGGGGAGCTGTTTTTT	many	TRBJ2-2	TRBV27	-
CASSLPGGGAFF	TGTGCCAGCAGCCTACCAGGGGGTGGGGCTTTCTTT	many	TRBJ1-1	TRBV3-1	TRBD1
CASSLTRDPGLYNEQFF	TGTGCCAGCAGCTTAACCCGGGACCCGGGACTGTACAATGAGCAGTTCTTC	many	TRBJ2-1	TRBV7-9	-
CASSQSWVRGVQPQHF	TGCGCCAGCAGCCAATCGTGGGTCAGGGGTGTTCAGCCCCAGCATTTT	many	TRBJ1-5	TRBV4-1	-
CASSDPGGMNTEAFF	TGTGCCAGCAGTGACCCGGGAGGCATGAACACTGAAGCTTTCTTT	few	TRBJ1-1	TRBV12-3/TRBV12-4	-